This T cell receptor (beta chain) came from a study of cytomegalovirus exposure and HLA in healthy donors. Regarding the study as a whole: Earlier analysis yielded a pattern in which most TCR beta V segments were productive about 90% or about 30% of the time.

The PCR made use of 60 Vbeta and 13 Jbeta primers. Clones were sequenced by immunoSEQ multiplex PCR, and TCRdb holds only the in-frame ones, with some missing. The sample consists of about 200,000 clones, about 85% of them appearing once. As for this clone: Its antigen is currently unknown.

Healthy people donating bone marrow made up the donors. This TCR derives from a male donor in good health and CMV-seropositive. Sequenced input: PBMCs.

The CDR3: CATSSAPHYEQYF. The CDR3 coding sequence is TGTGCCACCAGCAGTGCCCCCCATTACGAGCAGTACTTC. The rearrangement links TRBV15 to TRBJ2-5; D call uncertain. The J call may be incorrect, as the DNA end agrees better with TRBJ2-7. This CDR3 region has 13 residues. CDR1 and CDR2 (germline): LNHNV, YYDKDF (reference sequence).